This TCR beta chain was recovered during a study of follicular helper T cells after annual influenza vaccination. As for the study in general: Some donors were sampled over the 2013-2014, 2014-2015 and 2015-2016 vaccinations.

General study results and limits: Day 7 ICOS+CD38+ clones were most often found later in ICOS-CD38- cTfh cells.

The protocol was immunoSEQ multiplex PCR, while the TCRdb copy is restricted to in-frame clones and leaves out a portion. Of approximately 6,000 clones listed, approximately 85% are singletons. The time point was: 2015-2016 season, pre-vaccination. Notes on this clone: Its antigen is not known.

Germline-derived CDR1 and CDR2 are MDHEN and SYDVKM. The CDR3 has 15 residues. V lost 7 bases and J lost 2; bases outside the gene matches: 9. The sequenced sample was CXCR5+ CD38- circulating T follicular helper cells from blood, obtained on the day of influenza vaccination. Subset indicated: circulating Tfh, non-naive CD4+CXCR5+PD-1+ (ICOS+CD38+ or ICOS-CD38-). The clonotype originates from an adult who received the influenza vaccine. The chain joins TRBV28 to TRBJ1-2; 8 bases line up with TRBD1. The chain's CDR3 is CASKFGQGLNYGYTF. In DNA form, the CDR3 reads TGTGCCAGCAAATTCGGACAGGGATTAAACTATGGCTACACCTTC.